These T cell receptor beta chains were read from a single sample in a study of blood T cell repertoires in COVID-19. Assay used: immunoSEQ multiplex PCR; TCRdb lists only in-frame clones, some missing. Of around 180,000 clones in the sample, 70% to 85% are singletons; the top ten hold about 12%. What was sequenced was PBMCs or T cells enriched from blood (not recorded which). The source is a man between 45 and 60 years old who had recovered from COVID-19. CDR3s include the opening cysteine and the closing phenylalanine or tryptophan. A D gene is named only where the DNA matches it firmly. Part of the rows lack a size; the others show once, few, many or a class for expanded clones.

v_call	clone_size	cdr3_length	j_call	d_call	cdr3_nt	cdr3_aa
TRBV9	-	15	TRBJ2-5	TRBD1	TGTGCCAGCAGCGTCCGGACAGGCTACCAAGAGACCCAGTACTTC	CASSVRTGYQETQYF
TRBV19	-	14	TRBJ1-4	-	TGTGCCAGTAGTACAGCCCAGGGTCGGGAAAAACTGTTTTTT	CASSTAQGREKLFF
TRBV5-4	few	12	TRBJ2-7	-	TGTGCCAGCAGGTTACTAGAGGGCGAGCAGTACTTC	CASRLLEGEQYF
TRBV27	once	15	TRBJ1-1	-	TGTGCCAGCAGACCCTCCCTTGACAGGAACACTGAAGCTTTCTTT	CASRPSLDRNTEAFF
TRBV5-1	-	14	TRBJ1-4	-	TGCGCCAGTAGGGCATGGGGCACTAATGAAAAACTGTTTTTT	CASRAWGTNEKLFF
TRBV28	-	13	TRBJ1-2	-	TGTGCCAGCAGTGTCGAGAAATCCCATGGCTACACCTTC	CASSVEKSHGYTF
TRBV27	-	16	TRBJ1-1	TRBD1	TGTGCCAGCAGTTATCTAAACAGGGGATTACTCACTGAAGCTTTCTTT	CASSYLNRGLLTEAFF
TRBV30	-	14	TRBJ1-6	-	TGTGCCTGGAGTGTACGGCAGGGGTGGTCACCCCTCCACTTT	CAWSVRQGWSPLHF
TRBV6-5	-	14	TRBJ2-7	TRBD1	TGTGCCAGCAGTTCCACAGGGGGCAGTTACGAGCAGTACTTC	CASSSTGGSYEQYF
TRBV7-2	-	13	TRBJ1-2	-	TGTGCCAGCAGCCCCTCTAGGAACTATGGCTACACCTTC	CASSPSRNYGYTF
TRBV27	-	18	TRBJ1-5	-	TGTGCCAGCAGTTCGGCACAGGTCGGTATATCAAGCAATCAGCCCCAGCATTTT	CASSSAQVGISSNQPQHF